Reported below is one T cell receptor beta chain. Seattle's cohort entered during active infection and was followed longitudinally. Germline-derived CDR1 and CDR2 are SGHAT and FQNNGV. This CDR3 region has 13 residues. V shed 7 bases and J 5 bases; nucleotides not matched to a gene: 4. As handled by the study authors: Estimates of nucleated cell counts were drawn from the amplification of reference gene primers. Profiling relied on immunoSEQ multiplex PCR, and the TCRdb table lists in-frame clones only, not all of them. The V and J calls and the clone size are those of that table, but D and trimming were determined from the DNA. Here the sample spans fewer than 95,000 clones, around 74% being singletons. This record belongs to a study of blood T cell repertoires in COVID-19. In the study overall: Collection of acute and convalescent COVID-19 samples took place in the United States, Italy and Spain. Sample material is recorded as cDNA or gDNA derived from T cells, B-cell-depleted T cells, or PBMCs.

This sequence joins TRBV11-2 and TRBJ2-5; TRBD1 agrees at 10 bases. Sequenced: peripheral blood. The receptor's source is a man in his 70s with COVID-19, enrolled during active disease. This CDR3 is CASTTGGGETQYF. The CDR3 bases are TGTGCCAGCACGACAGGGGGCGGGGAGACCCAGTACTTC. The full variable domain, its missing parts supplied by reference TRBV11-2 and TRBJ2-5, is EAGVAQSPRYKIIEKRQSVAFWCNPISGHATLYWYQQILGQGPKLLIQFQNNGVVDDSQLPKDRFSAERLKGVDSTLKIQPAKLEDSAVYLCASTTGGGETQYFGPGTRLLVL.